The clone carrying this T cell receptor (beta chain) was recorded at least ten times. The sample is drawn from a study of T cells in Graves' hyperthyroidism and ophthalmopathy. Per the germline V gene, CDR1 is SGDLS and CDR2 is YYNGEE. Trimming took 7 bases from V and 7 from J; bases not matched to a gene: 11. The CDR3 spans 14 residues. It was RNA transcripts that yielded the amplified TCR beta CDR3 regions. With the HTBI primer set, the TCR CDR3 went through a first round of RT-PCR. TCRdb fed the multiplex PCR reads into MiXCR, producing one record per CDR3 protein. The data contain around 520,000 distinct CDR3 sequences, about 15% of them singletons.

The material sequenced was blood. The rearrangement joins TRBV9 to TRBJ2-7; TRBD1 matches 10 bases. This receptor was taken from a woman between 18 and 30 years old with Graves' hyperthyroidism. CDR3 residues: CASSRPGQGWEQYV. CDR3 in DNA: TGTGCCAGCTCCCGACCGGGACAGGGGTGGGAGCAGTACGTC.